The clone carrying this TCR beta chain was seen a handful of times. TCRdb re-analysed the 5' RACE reads in MiXCR, keeping a single row per CDR3 protein. The sample records about 96,000 distinct CDR3 sequences, approximately 18% being singletons. V lost 3 bases and J lost 4; bases outside the gene matches: 2. The CDR3 is 15 amino acids. CDR1 and CDR2 (germline): GTSNPN, SVGIG (reference sequence). These data are taken from a study of T cells of healthy individuals. This chain joins TRBV30 and TRBJ2-2; 13 bases line up with TRBD2. The clonotype comes from a human donor in good health. CDR3 bases: TGTGCCTGGAGAGGGACTAGCGGGGCCACCGGGGAGCTGTTTTTT. Amino acid sequence: CAWRGTSGATGELFF.